These 21 T cell receptor beta chains were sequenced from one sample in a study of tumor-infiltrating lymphocytes in oesophageal squamous cell carcinoma. TCRdb itself ran the PCR reads through MiXCR, one entry per CDR3 protein. This table holds over 15,000 distinct CDR3 sequences, approximately 40% found once. Sequencing used blood. The receptors derive from a male donor with esophageal squamous cell carcinoma.

This clonotype was seen a handful of times. This CDR3 fails to terminate in the conserved phenylalanine or tryptophan, so it likely reflects a read error. No DNA is shown, since the ends of the CDR3 on it are uncertain; the CDR3 is the one TCRdb lists. The chain carries TRBV7-8 and TRBJ2-3; the listed D gene, TRBD2, was not tested against the DNA. Termini included, the CDR3 measures 15 amino acids. CDR1 is SGHVS and CDR2 is FQNEAQ in the germline V gene. The CDR3 loop reads CASGSAPSMATPSVR.

This clonotype is medium-sized. A much larger clone differs from this one at a single base, so this may be a read error. This rearrangement joins TRBV7-6 to TRBJ2-7, with 11 bases aligning to TRBD1. This CDR3 spans 15 amino acids. The germline CDR1 and CDR2 sequences are SGHVS and FNYEAQ. The junction had 9 bases not matched to a gene; V was cut back by 4 bases and J by 7 bases. The CDR3 region has the DNA TGTGCCAGCAGCTGGACAGGGGGCGCCCACAATGAGCAGTACTTC. Amino acids: CASSWTGGAHNEQYF.

This clonotype was observed once. Since no conserved phenylalanine or tryptophan closes the CDR3, a read error is the likely cause. The DNA is left out, because the CDR3 cannot be placed on it with certainty; the CDR3 is given as TCRdb lists it. The J gene is TRBJ2-5, the V gene TRBV7-2; TRBD1 is taken as the D call from the table, unchecked against the DNA. In germline, CDR1 is SGHTA, CDR2 FQGNSA. The CDR3 is 9 amino acids in total, end residues counted. The CDR3 loop reads CASSLRQGT.

This clonotype was recorded at least ten times. The DNA is left out, because the CDR3 cannot be placed on it with certainty; the CDR3 is given as TCRdb lists it. The chain links TRBV7-6 to TRBJ2-6; the tabulated D call, TRBD2, remains unverified against the DNA. Germline CDR1 SGHVS, CDR2 FNYEAQ. The CDR3 extends over 20 residues, inclusive of both ends. The CDR3 region is CASSLGGMGKENFGRLHLRF.

In the case of this clonotype: This CDR3 fails to terminate in the conserved phenylalanine or tryptophan, so it likely reflects a read error. No DNA is shown, since the ends of the CDR3 on it are uncertain; the CDR3 is the one TCRdb lists. The CDR3 region is CASSLSYNYGYTFGS. The V gene is TRBV5-3, the J gene TRBJ2-7. TRBV5-3 counts as an open reading frame of uncertain function. The CDR3 spans 15 residues, counting both ends.

The genes are TRBV6-1 and TRBJ2-5, with 9 bases lining up with TRBD2. The V gene's germline CDR1 is MNHNS and CDR2 SASEGT. Trimming at V came to 6 bases and at J to 2 bases, leaving 7 bases not matched to a gene. The CDR3 is made up of 15 amino acids. In DNA form, the CDR3 reads TGTGCCAGCAGGAATAGCGGGAGACCTCAAGAGACCCAGTACTTC. Protein: CASRNSGRPQETQYF.

The V and J genes are TRBV19 and TRBJ1-5, with 8 bases identical to TRBD1. V lost 9 bases and J lost 6; bases outside the gene matches: 10. The CDR3 extends over 14 amino acids. Looked up from germline, CDR1 is LNHDA and CDR2 is SQIVND (reference sequence). This CDR3 is CASSRTGNSQPQHF. Here the CDR3 DNA reads TGTGCCAGCAGTCGGACAGGGAACAGTCAGCCCCAGCATTTT.

This clonotype was counted a few times. The chain has TRBV7-2 and TRBJ2-5; a weak D match, TRBD1 (6 bases). The V end was cut by 5 bases, the J end by 2 bases, with 12 bases between. Per germline, CDR1 SGHTA and CDR2 FQGNSA. CDR3 size: 14 residues. The DNA for the CDR3 is TGTGCCAGCAGCAGTGGACAGCGACAAGAGACCCAGTACTTC. It codes for CASSSGQRQETQYF.

There are many counts of this clonotype. This sequence joins TRBV25-1 and TRBJ1-2; D possibly corresponds to TRBD1 (6 bases). Trimming left V 6 bases short and J 5 bases short, with 13 bases between. Germline values: CDR1 MGHDK, CDR2 SYGVNS. The CDR3 is 13 amino acids. CDR3 nucleotide sequence: TGTGCCAGCAGGGCCGGGACACGGTATGGCTACACCTTC. It yields the protein CASRAGTRYGYTF.

Worth noting for this clonotype: The germline gene is not matched at one end of the junction; a read error may be the cause. The rearrangement links TRBV7-6 to TRBJ2-7; TRBD1 might be the D (5 bases). The tail of the sequence fits TRBJ1-2 better, so the J call may be wrong. The length of the CDR3 is 12 residues. Looked up from germline, CDR1 is SGHVS and CDR2 is FNYEAQ. CDR3 sequence reads: CASRLGVGGYTF. The CDR3 nucleotides are TGTGCCAGCAGATTAGGGGTTGGTGGCTACACCTTC.

This clonotype was counted ten times or more. The chain combines TRBV6-1 with TRBJ2-3; D is ambiguous. There are 13 residues in the CDR3. The V end lost 6 bases, the J end lost 8 bases, and 15 bases lay between the germline ends. The V gene's germline CDR1 is MNHNS and CDR2 SASEGT. DNA of the CDR3: TGTGCCAGCAGGCAAGAAGGACGGCCTACGCAGTATTTT. As protein: CASRQEGRPTQYF.

V usage is TRBV6-2 or TRBV6-3 and J usage is TRBJ2-1, with 8 bases fitting TRBD1. The assigned J gene may be wrong: the sequence end matches TRBJ2-7 better. Germline assignment: CDR1 MNHEY and CDR2 SVGEGT. There are 15 residues in the CDR3. For the CDR3, the DNA is TGTGCCAGCAGGGGGAGACAGGGGAGCTCCTACGAGCAGTACTTC. Translating gives CASRGRQGSSYEQYF.

The chain couples TRBV3-1 to TRBJ2-3; D is unresolved. The germline gives CDR1 LGHDT, CDR2 YNNKEL (reference sequence). The CDR3 length is 13 residues. Trimming cost V 0 bases and J 4 bases, with 5 bases left between them. The CDR3 DNA sequence: TGTGCCAGCAGCCAAGATGAGGCAGATACGCAGTATTTT. This sequence encodes CASSQDEADTQYF.

This clonotype was found many times. The chain employs TRBV6-2 or TRBV6-3 and TRBJ1-2; D remains unclear. The CDR3 sequence is 15 residues long. Deletions cut 10 bases from V and 4 bases from J, with 22 bases between. CDR1 is MNHEY and CDR2 is SVGEGT in the germline V gene. For the CDR3, the DNA is TGTGCCACCAAAAACTCTGGGGAATGGCGCTATGGCTACACCTTC. Protein: CATKNSGEWRYGYTF.

The table lists this clonotype with many counts. This may come from a read error, since a much larger clone is one base off. The rearrangement links TRBV7-9 to TRBJ2-7, with 8 bases lining up with TRBD1. From germline, CDR1 is SEHNR and CDR2 FQNEAQ (reference sequence). The V and J ends lost 3 bases and 7 bases, in that order; junction bases with no gene match: 2. The CDR3 totals 12 residues. CDR3 DNA: TGTGCCAGCAGCTTTGGGACAGGAGAGCAGTACTTC. It is translated as CASSFGTGEQYF.

This chain links TRBV7-6 with TRBJ2-7; D is undetermined. The J call may be mistaken, given a closer DNA end match to TRBJ2-5. Looked up from germline, CDR1 is SGHVS and CDR2 is FNYEAQ. The CDR3 runs 13 residues. CDR3 in amino acids: CASSSVRQETQYF. In DNA, the CDR3 is TGTGCCAGCAGTTCAGTGCGGCAAGAGACCCAGTACTTC.

This clonotype is medium-sized (0.01 to 0.1%) by share. V and J are TRBV7-8 and TRBJ2-7; 10 nucleotides match TRBD1. The CDR3 contains 15 residues. Germline V gives CDR1 SGHVS, CDR2 FQNEAQ. Losses at the gene ends were 5 bases for V and 5 bases for J; bases not matched to a gene: 9. The CDR3: CASSVIRDRGHEQYF. Here the CDR3 DNA reads TGTGCCAGCAGCGTCATCCGGGACAGGGGCCACGAGCAGTACTTC.

This chain connects TRBV7-2 to TRBJ2-1, with 10 bases identical to TRBD2. V gave up 5 bases and J gave up 10 bases; unmatched junction bases: 11. Germline V gene data show CDR1 as SGHTA and CDR2 as FQGNSA. This CDR3 spans 15 amino acids. CDR3 nucleotide sequence: TGTGCCAGCAGCAGACTAGCGGGTAGCTCCTACGAGCAGTTCTTC. The encoded protein is CASSRLAGSSYEQFF.

The rearrangement joins TRBV5-1 to TRBJ1-3; no definite D call. The V end lost 4 bases, the J end lost 0 bases, and 14 bases lay between the germline ends. Germline values: CDR1 SGHRS, CDR2 YFSETQ. The length of the CDR3 is 16 residues. The CDR3 loop reads CASSALTTSSGNTIYF. In nucleotides, the CDR3 is TGCGCCAGCAGCGCACTGACAACCAGCTCTGGAAACACCATATATTTT.

This clonotype was observed at least ten times. The J gene is TRBJ2-3, the V gene TRBV6-1; 8 nucleotides align to TRBD1. V shed 5 bases and J 0 bases; nucleotides not matched to a gene: 7. Looked up from germline, CDR1 is MNHNS and CDR2 is SASEGT. This CDR3 comprises 16 residues. The CDR3, as DNA: TGTGCCAGCAGTCAAAGGACAGGGACTAGCACAGATACGCAGTATTTT. It specifies CASSQRTGTSTDTQYF.

Ten or more counts support this clonotype. The chain joins TRBV12-3 or TRBV12-4 to TRBJ2-7; D might be TRBD2 (5 bases). The CDR3 spans 14 residues. Trimming took off 0 bases at V and 3 bases at J, with 9 bases between the two ends. CDR3 in DNA: TGTGCCAGCAGTTTAGCGACCGCGGGCTACGAGCAGTACTTC. Translated, it gives CASSLATAGYEQYF.